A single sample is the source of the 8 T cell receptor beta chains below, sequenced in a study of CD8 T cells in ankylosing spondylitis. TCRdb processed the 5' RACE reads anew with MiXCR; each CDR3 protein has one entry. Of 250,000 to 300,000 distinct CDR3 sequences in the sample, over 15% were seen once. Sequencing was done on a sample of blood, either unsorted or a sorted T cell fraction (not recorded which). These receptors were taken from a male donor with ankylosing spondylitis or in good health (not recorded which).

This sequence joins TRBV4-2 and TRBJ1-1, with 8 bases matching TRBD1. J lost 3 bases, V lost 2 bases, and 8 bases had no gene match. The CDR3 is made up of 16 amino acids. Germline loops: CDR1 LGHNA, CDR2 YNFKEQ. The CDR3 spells CASSQRTGSGDTEAFF. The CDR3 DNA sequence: TGTGCCAGCAGCCAAAGGACAGGGTCCGGGGACACTGAAGCTTTCTTT.

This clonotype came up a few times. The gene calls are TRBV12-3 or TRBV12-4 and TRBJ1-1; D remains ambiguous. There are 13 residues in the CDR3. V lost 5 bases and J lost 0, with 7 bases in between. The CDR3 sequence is CASSHGLNTEAFF. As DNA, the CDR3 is TGTGCCAGCAGTCATGGGTTGAACACTGAAGCTTTCTTT.

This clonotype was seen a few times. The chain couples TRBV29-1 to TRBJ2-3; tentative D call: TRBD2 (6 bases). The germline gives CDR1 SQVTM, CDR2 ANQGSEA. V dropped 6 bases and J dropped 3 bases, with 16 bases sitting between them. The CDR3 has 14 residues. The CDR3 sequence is CSVALAGTTDTQYF. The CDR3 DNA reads TGCAGCGTGGCTCTGGCGGGAACAACAGATACGCAGTATTTT.

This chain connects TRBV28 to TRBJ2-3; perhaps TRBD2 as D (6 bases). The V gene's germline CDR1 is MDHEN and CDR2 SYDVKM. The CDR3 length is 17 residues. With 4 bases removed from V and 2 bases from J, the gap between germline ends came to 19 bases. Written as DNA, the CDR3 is TGTGCCAGCAGTTCACCTGGGACTTCCTGGACCACAGATACGCAGTATTTT. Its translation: CASSSPGTSWTTDTQYF. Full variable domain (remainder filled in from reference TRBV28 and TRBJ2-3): DVKVTQSSRYLVKRTGEKVFLECVQDMDHENMFWYRQDPGLGLRLIYFSYDVKMKEKGDIPEGYSVSREKKERFSLILESASTNQTSMYLCASSSPGTSWTTDTQYFGPGTRLTVL.

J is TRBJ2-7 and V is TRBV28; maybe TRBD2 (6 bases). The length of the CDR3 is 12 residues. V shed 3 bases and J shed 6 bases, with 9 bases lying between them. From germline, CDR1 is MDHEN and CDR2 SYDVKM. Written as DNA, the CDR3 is TGTGCCAGCAGTTTCGGGGGAGGCGAGCAGTACGTC. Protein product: CASSFGGGEQYV.

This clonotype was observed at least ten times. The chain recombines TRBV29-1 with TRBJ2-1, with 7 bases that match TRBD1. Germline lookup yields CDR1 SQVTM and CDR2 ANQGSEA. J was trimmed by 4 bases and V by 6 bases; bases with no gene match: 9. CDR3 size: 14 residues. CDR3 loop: CSVPDRITYNEQFF. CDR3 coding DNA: TGCAGCGTCCCGGACAGGATTACATACAATGAGCAGTTCTTC.

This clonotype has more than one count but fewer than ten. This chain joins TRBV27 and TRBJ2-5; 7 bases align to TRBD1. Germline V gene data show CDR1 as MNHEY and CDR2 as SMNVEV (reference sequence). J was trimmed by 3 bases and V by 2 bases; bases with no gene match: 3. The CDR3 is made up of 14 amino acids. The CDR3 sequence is CASSLRGTEETQYF. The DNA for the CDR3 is TGTGCCAGCAGTTTACGTGGGACAGAAGAGACCCAGTACTTC.

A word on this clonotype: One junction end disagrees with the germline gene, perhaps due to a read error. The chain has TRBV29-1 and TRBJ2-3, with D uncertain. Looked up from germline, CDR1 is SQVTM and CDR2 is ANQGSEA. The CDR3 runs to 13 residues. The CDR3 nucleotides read TGCAGCGTTGGCCATTTCAGCATAGATACGCAGTATTTT. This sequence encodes CSVGHFSIDTQYF.